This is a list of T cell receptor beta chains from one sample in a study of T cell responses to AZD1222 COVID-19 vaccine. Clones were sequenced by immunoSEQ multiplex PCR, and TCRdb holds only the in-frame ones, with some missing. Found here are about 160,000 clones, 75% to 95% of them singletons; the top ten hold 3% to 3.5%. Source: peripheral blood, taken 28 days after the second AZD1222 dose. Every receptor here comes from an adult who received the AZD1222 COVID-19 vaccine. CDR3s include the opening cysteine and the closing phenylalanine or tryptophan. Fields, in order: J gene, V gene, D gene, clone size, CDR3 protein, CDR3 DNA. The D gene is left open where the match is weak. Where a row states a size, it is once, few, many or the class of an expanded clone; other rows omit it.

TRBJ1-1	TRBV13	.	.	CASSSGLNVAEAFF	TGTGCCAGCAGCTCTGGTTTGAATGTAGCTGAAGCTTTCTTT
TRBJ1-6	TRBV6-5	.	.	CASTQPPSPLHF	TGTGCCAGCACCCAGCCACCCTCACCCCTCCACTTT
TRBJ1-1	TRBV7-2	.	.	CASSLTKQGGTEAFF	TGTGCCAGCAGCTTAACCAAGCAGGGAGGTACTGAAGCTTTCTTT
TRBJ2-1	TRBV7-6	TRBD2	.	CASSYMRESSYNEQFF	TGTGCCAGCAGCTATATGCGGGAGAGCTCCTACAATGAGCAGTTCTTC
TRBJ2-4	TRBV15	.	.	CATSRDNRGPDIQYF	TGTGCCACCAGCAGAGATAATCGGGGCCCGGACATTCAGTACTTC
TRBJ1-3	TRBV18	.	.	CASSTAQGISGNTIYF	TGTGCCAGCTCCACCGCACAGGGAATTTCTGGAAACACCATATATTTT
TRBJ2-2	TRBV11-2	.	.	CASSLAQVAGELFF	TGTGCCAGCAGCTTAGCTCAGGTCGCCGGGGAGCTGTTTTTT
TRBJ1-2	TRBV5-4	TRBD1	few	CASSAGTGVYGYTF	TGTGCCAGCAGCGCGGGGACAGGGGTATACGGCTACACCTTC
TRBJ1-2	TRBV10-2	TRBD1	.	CASSDWQGDNYGYTF	TGCGCCAGCAGTGATTGGCAGGGGGACAACTATGGCTACACCTTC
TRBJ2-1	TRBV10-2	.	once	CASKSLTGSSYNEQFF	TGCGCCAGCAAGTCGCTAACGGGTAGCTCCTACAATGAGCAGTTCTTC
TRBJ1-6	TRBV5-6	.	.	CASSLDRQSYNSPLHF	TGTGCCAGCAGCTTGGATCGACAGAGCTATAATTCACCCCTCCACTTT
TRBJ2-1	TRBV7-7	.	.	CASSLGTSSSYNEQFF	TGTGCCAGCAGCTTAGGGACATCGAGCTCCTACAATGAGCAGTTCTTC
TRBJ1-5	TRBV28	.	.	CASTQMGGQPQHF	TGTGCCAGCACCCAGATGGGGGGTCAGCCCCAGCATTTT
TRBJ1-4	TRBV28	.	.	CASSVGAQVREKLFF	TGTGCCAGCAGTGTCGGGGCGCAGGTACGGGAAAAACTGTTTTTT
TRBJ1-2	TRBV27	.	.	CASSLSPRDPWGYTF	TGTGCCAGCAGTTTATCCCCTCGCGACCCGTGGGGCTACACCTTC
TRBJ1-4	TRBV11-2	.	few	CASSLTVVNEKLFF	TGTGCCAGCAGCTTGACTGTAGTCAATGAAAAACTGTTTTTT
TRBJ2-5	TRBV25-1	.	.	CASRGFETQYF	TGTGCCAGCAGAGGGTTCGAGACCCAGTACTTC
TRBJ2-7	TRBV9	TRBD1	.	CASSVGQVGYEQYF	TGTGCCAGCAGCGTGGGACAGGTCGGCTACGAGCAGTACTTC
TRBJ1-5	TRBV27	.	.	CASSSIGEPQHF	TGTGCCAGCAGTTCCATTGGGGAGCCCCAGCATTTT
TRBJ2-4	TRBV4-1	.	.	CASSQAGQGFDIQYF	TGCGCCAGCAGCCAAGCTGGCCAGGGGTTTGACATTCAGTACTTC
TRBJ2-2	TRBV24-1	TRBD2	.	CATSDFRTSGSFSGELFF	TGTGCCACCAGTGATTTCAGGACTAGCGGGAGTTTCTCCGGGGAGCTGTTTTTT
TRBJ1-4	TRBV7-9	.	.	CASSLESRVNEKLFF	TGTGCCAGCAGCTTAGAAAGCAGGGTTAATGAAAAACTGTTTTTT
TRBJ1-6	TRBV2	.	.	CASSGTTSSYNSPLHF	TGTGCCAGCAGTGGAACCACTAGCTCCTATAATTCACCCCTCCACTTT
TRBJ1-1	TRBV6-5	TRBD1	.	CASSFRTGNTEAFF	TGTGCCAGCAGTTTTCGGACAGGGAACACTGAAGCTTTCTTT
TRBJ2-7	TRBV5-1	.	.	CASTYTGSYEQYF	TGCGCCAGCACCTATACAGGCTCCTACGAGCAGTACTTC
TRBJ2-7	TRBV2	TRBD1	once	CASSVTGGASEQYF	TGTGCCAGCAGTGTGACAGGGGGCGCTTCCGAGCAGTACTTC
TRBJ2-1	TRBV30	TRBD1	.	CAWFRGRSYNEQFF	TGTGCCTGGTTCAGGGGGCGAAGTTACAATGAGCAGTTCTTC
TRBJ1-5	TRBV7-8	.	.	CASKAGNNQPQHF	TGTGCCAGCAAAGCAGGAAACAATCAGCCCCAGCATTTT
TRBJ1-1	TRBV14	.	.	CASSHQTHEAFF	TGTGCCAGCAGCCACCAGACGCATGAAGCTTTCTTT
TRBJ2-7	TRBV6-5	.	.	CASSYLPGLQGGEQYF	TGTGCCAGCAGTTACTTACCGGGACTCCAGGGTGGGGAGCAGTACTTC
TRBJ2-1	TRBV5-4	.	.	CASSLDPLGVNEQFF	TGTGCCAGCAGCTTAGACCCCCTCGGGGTCAATGAGCAGTTCTTC